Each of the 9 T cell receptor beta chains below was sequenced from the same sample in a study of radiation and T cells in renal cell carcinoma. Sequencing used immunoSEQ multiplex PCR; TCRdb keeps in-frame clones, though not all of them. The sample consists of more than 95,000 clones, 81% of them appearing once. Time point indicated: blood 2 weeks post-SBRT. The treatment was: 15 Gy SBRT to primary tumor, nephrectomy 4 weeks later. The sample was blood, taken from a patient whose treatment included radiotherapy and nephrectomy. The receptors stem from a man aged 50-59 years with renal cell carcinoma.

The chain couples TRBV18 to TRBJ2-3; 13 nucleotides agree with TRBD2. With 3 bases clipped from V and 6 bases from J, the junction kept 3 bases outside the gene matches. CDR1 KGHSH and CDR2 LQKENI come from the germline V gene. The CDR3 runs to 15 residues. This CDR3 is CASSPGLAGPDTQYF. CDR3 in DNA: TGTGCCAGCTCACCGGGACTAGCGGGGCCGGATACGCAGTATTTT.

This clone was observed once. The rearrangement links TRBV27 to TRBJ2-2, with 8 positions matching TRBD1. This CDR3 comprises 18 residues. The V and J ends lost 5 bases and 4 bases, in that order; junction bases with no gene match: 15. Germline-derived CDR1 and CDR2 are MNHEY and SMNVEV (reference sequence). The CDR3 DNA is TGTGCCAGCAGTCCCTTTTTCGAGACAGGGGCGAGCACCGGGGAGCTGTTTTTT. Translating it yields CASSPFFETGASTGELFF.

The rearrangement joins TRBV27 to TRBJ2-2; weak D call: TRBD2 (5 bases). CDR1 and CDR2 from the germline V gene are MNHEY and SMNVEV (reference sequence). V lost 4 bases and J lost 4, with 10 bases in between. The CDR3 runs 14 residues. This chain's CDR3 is CASSWRKSTGELFF. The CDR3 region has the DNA TGTGCCAGCAGTTGGAGGAAAAGCACCGGGGAGCTGTTTTTT.

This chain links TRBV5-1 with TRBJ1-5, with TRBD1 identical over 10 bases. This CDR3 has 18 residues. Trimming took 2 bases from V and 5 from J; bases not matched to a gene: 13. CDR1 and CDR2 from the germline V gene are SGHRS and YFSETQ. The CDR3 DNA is TGCGCCAGCAGCTTTACCCTGCCATGGACAGGGGGTCATCAGCCCCAGCATTTT. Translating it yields CASSFTLPWTGGHQPQHF.

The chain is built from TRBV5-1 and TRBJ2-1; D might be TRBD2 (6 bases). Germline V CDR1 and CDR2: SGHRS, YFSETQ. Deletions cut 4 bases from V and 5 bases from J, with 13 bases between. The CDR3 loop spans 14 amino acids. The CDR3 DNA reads TGCGCCAGCAGCGAAACTAGCCCCGACAATGAGCAGTTCTTC. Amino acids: CASSETSPDNEQFF.

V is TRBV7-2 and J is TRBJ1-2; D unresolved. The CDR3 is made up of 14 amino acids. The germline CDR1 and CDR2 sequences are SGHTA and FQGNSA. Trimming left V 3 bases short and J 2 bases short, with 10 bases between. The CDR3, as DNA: TGTGCCAGCAGCTTGTCCGGGATCAACTATGGCTACACCTTC. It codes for CASSLSGINYGYTF.

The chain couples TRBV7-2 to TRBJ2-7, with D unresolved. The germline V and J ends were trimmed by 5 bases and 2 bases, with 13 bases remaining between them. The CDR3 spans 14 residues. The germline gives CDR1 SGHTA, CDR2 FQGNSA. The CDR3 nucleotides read TGTGCCAGCAGCCCTGACACGTCCACCTACGAGCAGTACTTC. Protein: CASSPDTSTYEQYF.

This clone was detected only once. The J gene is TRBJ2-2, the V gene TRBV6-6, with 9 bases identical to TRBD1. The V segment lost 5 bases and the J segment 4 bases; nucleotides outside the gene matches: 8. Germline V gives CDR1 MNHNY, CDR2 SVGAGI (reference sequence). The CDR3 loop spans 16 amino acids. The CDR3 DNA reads TGTGCCAGCAGTGGCCGGGACAGGGACGTCACCGGGGAGCTGTTTTTT. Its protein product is CASSGRDRDVTGELFF.

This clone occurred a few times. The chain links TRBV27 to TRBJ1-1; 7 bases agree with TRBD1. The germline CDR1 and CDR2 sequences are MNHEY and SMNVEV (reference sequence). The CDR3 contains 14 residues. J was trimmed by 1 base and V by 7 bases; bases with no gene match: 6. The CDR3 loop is CASKLGQENTEAFF. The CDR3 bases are TGTGCCAGCAAACTAGGACAGGAGAACACTGAAGCTTTCTTT.